The 27 T cell receptor beta chains in this list originate from one sample, sequenced in a study of blood T cell repertoires in COVID-19. Assay: immunoSEQ multiplex PCR; the TCRdb copy retains only in-frame clones and omits some. Of around 99,000 clones listed, around 90% were seen once; the top ten hold less than 1.5%. Material for sequencing was peripheral blood. These receptor sequences come from a woman in her twenties or thirties with acute or convalescent COVID-19.

The chain combines TRBV28 with TRBJ1-3; TRBD1 aligns across 9 bases. The CDR3 has 16 residues. Germline-derived CDR1 and CDR2 are MDHEN and SYDVKM. The V gene end was trimmed by 5 bases and the J gene end by 4 bases; junction bases not matched to a gene: 9. CDR3 loop: CASSLGGTGFGNTIYF. DNA of the CDR3: TGTGCCAGCAGTCTAGGGGGGACAGGGTTCGGAAACACCATATATTTT.

The rearrangement uses TRBV28 and TRBJ1-3, with a possible D match to TRBD1 (6 bases). The CDR3 runs to 16 residues. Trimming stripped 5 bases from V and 1 base from J, with 15 bases between. CDR1 and CDR2 from the germline V gene are MDHEN and SYDVKM. For the CDR3, the DNA is TGTGCCAGCAGTACATACAGGGTTGGGTCTGGAAACACCATATATTTT. Translation gives CASSTYRVGSGNTIYF.

The chain employs TRBV18 and TRBJ2-7, with 15 bases lining up with TRBD2. The germline gives CDR1 KGHSH, CDR2 LQKENI. CDR3 size: 17 residues. CDR3 sequence: CALKIRTSGGECYEQYF. The CDR3 DNA reads as TGTGCACTGAAGATCCGGACTAGCGGGGGGGAATGCTACGAGCAGTACTTC.

J is TRBJ1-1 and V is TRBV19, with 7 bases identical to TRBD1. V lost 4 bases, J lost 4 bases, and 6 bases stayed unmatched. In germline, CDR1 is LNHDA, CDR2 SQIVND (reference sequence). The CDR3 is 14 amino acids. CDR3 coding DNA: TGTGCCAGTAGTAACCAAGGGGGCAGCACTGAAGCTTTCTTT. Translating it yields CASSNQGGSTEAFF.

The genes are TRBV27 and TRBJ1-2; perhaps TRBD1 as D (5 bases). The CDR3 has 12 residues. CDR1 and CDR2 (germline): MNHEY, SMNVEV (reference sequence). With 6 bases removed from V and 6 bases from J, the gap between germline ends came to 11 bases. CDR3 amino acids: CASRDGGDGYTF. The CDR3 coding sequence is TGTGCCAGCAGGGACGGGGGTGATGGCTACACCTTC.

This chain uses TRBV7-2 with TRBJ2-3; 11 bases are shared with TRBD2. CDR1 is SGHTA and CDR2 is FQGNSA in the germline V gene. The CDR3 totals 18 residues. J gave up 0 bases and V 0 bases, and 5 bases lay outside the gene matches. CDR3 sequence (DNA): TGTGCCAGCAGCTTAGCAATCTGGACTAGCGGGAGCACAGATACGCAGTATTTT. Its protein product is CASSLAIWTSGSTDTQYF.

The chain recombines TRBV28 with TRBJ2-5, with D possibly being TRBD1 (6 bases). The germline CDR1 and CDR2 sequences are MDHEN and SYDVKM. Trimming stripped 5 bases from V and 1 base from J, with 11 bases between. This CDR3 contains 14 residues. The CDR3 nucleotides are TGTGCCAGCAGTCCACGGACAGCCCAAGAGACCCAGTACTTC. Translated: CASSPRTAQETQYF.

This chain links TRBV29-1 with TRBJ2-1, with 9 bases fitting TRBD2. CDR3 length equals 14 residues. Per germline, CDR1 SQVTM and CDR2 ANQGSEA. With 1 base clipped from V and 5 bases from J, the junction kept 3 bases outside the gene matches. CDR3: CSVEAGLADNEQFF. The CDR3 DNA reads as TGCAGCGTTGAAGCGGGACTAGCTGACAATGAGCAGTTCTTC.

The rearrangement links TRBV20-1 to TRBJ2-5, with 9 bases identical to TRBD2. CDR1 and CDR2 from the germline V gene are DFQATT and SNEGSKA (reference sequence). The J segment lost 0 bases and the V segment lost 3 bases, leaving 8 bases of the junction unmatched. The CDR3 has 16 residues. Here the CDR3 reads CSASNSAGGYQETQYF. The CDR3 region has the DNA TGCAGTGCTAGTAATTCGGCGGGGGGGTACCAAGAGACCCAGTACTTC.

This chain uses TRBV18 with TRBJ1-1; D gene uncertain. The CDR3 is 17 amino acids. V lost 2 bases and J 5 bases, leaving 21 bases between the germline ends. Germline assignment: CDR1 KGHSH and CDR2 LQKENI. CDR3 protein: CASSPFEAGMRVTEAFF. The CDR3, as DNA: TGTGCCAGCTCACCATTCGAAGCAGGCATGCGGGTGACTGAAGCTTTCTTT.

The chain links TRBV24-1 to TRBJ1-5; D not certain. Trimming removed 7 bases at V and 5 bases at J, with 14 bases between. The germline CDR1 and CDR2 sequences are KGHDR and SFDVKD. There are 14 residues in the CDR3. This chain's CDR3 is CATSTARRDQPQHF. CDR3 bases: TGTGCCACCAGCACCGCCAGGCGGGATCAGCCCCAGCATTTT.

The chain carries TRBV11-3 and TRBJ1-6; 7 nucleotides align to TRBD1. CDR3 length: 14 amino acids. The germline gives CDR1 SGHNT, CDR2 YENEEA. The ends lost 5 bases at V and 7 bases at J; junction bases unmatched: 5. CDR3 nucleotides: TGTGCCAGCAGCCCCAGGGACAGAAATTCACCCCTCCACTTT. Protein sequence: CASSPRDRNSPLHF.

This clone has a single count. V is TRBV28 and J is TRBJ1-4; tentatively, D is TRBD1 (5 bases). Trimming removed 4 bases from V and 4 bases from J, with 19 bases in between. The CDR3 spans 17 residues. From germline, CDR1 is MDHEN and CDR2 SYDVKM. The CDR3 protein is CASSSLTLAGINEKLFF. CDR3 in DNA: TGTGCCAGCAGTTCATTAACTCTTGCAGGGATTAATGAAAAACTGTTTTTT.

V gene TRBV2 combines with J gene TRBJ1-2, with 8 bases aligning to TRBD1. The length of the CDR3 is 13 residues. The germline V gene encodes CDR1 SNHLY and CDR2 FYNNEI. With V trimmed by 6 bases and J by 4 bases, 4 bases remained unmatched. Written as DNA, the CDR3 is TGTGCCAGCAGCGAACAGGGGGGCTATGGCTACACCTTC. Protein: CASSEQGGYGYTF.

The rearrangement links TRBV19 to TRBJ2-3; D call uncertain. The CDR3 contains 15 residues. Trimming cost V 0 bases and J 9 bases, with 16 bases left between them. CDR1 is LNHDA and CDR2 is SQIVND in the germline V gene (reference sequence). This CDR3 reads CASSIDDSPFGTQYF. The CDR3 DNA follows: TGTGCCAGTAGTATAGATGATTCGCCGTTCGGGACGCAGTATTTT. The full variable domain, rest sourced from reference TRBV19 and TRBJ2-3, is DGGITQSPKYLFRKEGQNVTLSCEQNLNHDAMYWYRQDPGQGLRLIYYSQIVNDFQKGDIAEGYSVSREKKESFPLTVTSAQKNPTAFYLCASSIDDSPFGTQYFGPGTRLTVL.

This clone has just one count. The V call is TRBV7-9, the J call TRBJ1-6; D gene ambiguous. Trimming cost V 3 bases and J 5 bases, with 8 bases left between them. The CDR3 has 14 amino acids. CDR1 and CDR2 (germline): SEHNR, FQNEAQ (reference sequence). As DNA, the CDR3 is TGTGCCAGCAGCTTGGCTGGAGATAATTCACCCCTCCACTTT. Protein product: CASSLAGDNSPLHF.

The V and J genes are TRBV7-2 and TRBJ2-1, with 8 bases lining up with TRBD2. The junction had 11 bases not matched to a gene; V was cut back by 3 bases and J by 4 bases. The CDR3 runs 17 residues. CDR1 and CDR2 (germline): SGHTA, FQGNSA. The CDR3 protein is CASSFVGTASGYNEQFF. CDR3 DNA: TGTGCCAGCAGCTTTGTGGGTACGGCTAGCGGGTACAATGAGCAGTTCTTC.

This clone was detected a few times. This chain links TRBV11-2 with TRBJ1-1, with a possible D match to TRBD1 (5 bases). The CDR3 spans 13 residues. V was cut by 5 bases and J by 1 base, with 8 bases left in between. The germline CDR1 and CDR2 sequences are SGHAT and FQNNGV. The CDR3 reads CASSRTGNTEAFF. The CDR3 coding sequence is TGTGCCAGCAGCCGCACAGGGAACACTGAAGCTTTCTTT.

The chain links TRBV1 to TRBJ2-3; the table names TRBD2, a call not compared with the DNA. TRBV1 constitutes a pseudogene. The CDR3 is 20 residues long. In DNA form, the CDR3 reads TGCACCAGCAGCCAAGAGGGTCAAAGAACTAGCGGGGCTAGCACAGATACGCAGTATTTT. Translation: CTSSQEGQRTSGASTDTQYF.

The chain joins TRBV4-2 to TRBJ1-5; weak D call: TRBD1 (5 bases). Germline CDR1 and CDR2: LGHNA and YNFKEQ. Trimming stripped 4 bases from V and 5 bases from J, with 9 bases between. The length of the CDR3 is 13 residues. CDR3 amino acids: CASSPGGDQPQHF. Written as DNA, the CDR3 is TGTGCCAGCAGCCCTGGAGGGGATCAGCCCCAGCATTTT.

The rearrangement joins TRBV18 to TRBJ1-3; D may be TRBD1 (6 bases). Germline CDR1 reads KGHSH; CDR2 reads LQKENI. This CDR3 has 16 residues. Trimming shortened V by 4 bases and J by 0 bases, and 13 bases separated the two germline ends. CDR3 nucleotides: TGTGCCAGCTCACGGGACAATCGGTACTCTGGAAACACCATATATTTT. Its protein is CASSRDNRYSGNTIYF.

This chain uses TRBV10-1 with TRBJ1-1; no clear D gene. The germline gives CDR1 WNHNN, CDR2 SYGVQD (reference sequence). The length of the CDR3 is 15 residues. V lost 0 bases to trimming and J lost 0 bases, with 8 bases between them. The CDR3 spells CASSESPVMNTEAFF. For the CDR3, the DNA is TGCGCCAGCAGTGAGTCTCCGGTAATGAACACTGAAGCTTTCTTT.

The chain combines TRBV7-2 with TRBJ2-6; D is uncertain. The V end was cut by 5 bases, the J end by 0 bases, with 8 bases between. This CDR3 spans 15 amino acids. Germline lookup yields CDR1 SGHTA and CDR2 FQGNSA. The CDR3 reads CASSQLSSGANVLTF. The DNA for the CDR3 is TGTGCCAGCAGCCAACTAAGCTCTGGGGCCAACGTCCTGACTTTC.

The CDR3 DNA follows: TGTGCCAGCAGTGGCAAGATTGGTGGTCGGCAAGAGACCCAGTACTTC. The encoded protein is CASSGKIGGRQETQYF. The chain uses TRBV6-1 and TRBJ2-5, with D unclear. This CDR3 comprises 16 residues. Germline CDR1 reads MNHNS; CDR2 reads SASEGT. V dropped 4 bases and J dropped 2 bases, with 17 bases sitting between them.

The genes are TRBV7-2 and TRBJ1-1; no clear D gene. CDR1 is SGHTA and CDR2 is FQGNSA in the germline V gene. This CDR3 has 15 amino acids. Trimming removed 4 bases at V and 5 bases at J, with 17 bases between. This CDR3 reads CASSSEAVVLTEAFF. CDR3 bases: TGTGCCAGCAGCTCCGAGGCGGTTGTGTTGACTGAAGCTTTCTTT.

V and J are TRBV30 and TRBJ2-1; TRBD1 is a possible D gene (6 bases). Trimming pared 8 bases from V and 0 bases from J, leaving 14 bases between. There are 14 residues in the CDR3. Germline V gene data show CDR1 as GTSNPN and CDR2 as SVGIG (reference sequence). The CDR3 is CAGDDRSSYNEQFF. In DNA, the CDR3 is TGTGCCGGAGATGACAGGAGCTCCTACAATGAGCAGTTCTTC. Looking up the rest from reference TRBV30 and TRBJ2-1 gives the full variable domain: SQTIHQWPATLVQPVGSPLSLECTVEGTSNPNLYWYRQAAGRGLQLLFYSVGIGQISSEVPQNLSASRPQDRQFILSSKKLLLSDSGFYLCAGDDRSSYNEQFFGPGTRLTVL.

CDR3 nucleotides: TGTGCCAGCTCACGAGAGTCCGTCGTGTACGAGCAGTACTTC. Translated: CASSRESVVYEQYF. The J gene is TRBJ2-7, the V gene TRBV18; unclear D gene. There are 14 residues in the CDR3. CDR1 and CDR2 from the germline V gene are KGHSH and LQKENI. Trimming took off 4 bases at V and 4 bases at J, with 14 bases between the two ends.